The rows below give T cell receptor beta chains drawn from one sample of a study of identical twins. TCRdb recomputed calls from the 5' RACE reads with MiXCR, one row per CDR3 protein. The table lists 310,000 or so distinct CDR3 sequences, less than 9% of them singletons. This sample was also put to use in a study of yellow fever vaccine responses in identical twins.

Material: memory (CD45RO+) T cells sorted from blood. The receptor source for this set is a woman aged 18-29 years in good health. Both conserved end residues are part of each CDR3. The order of the fields is CDR3 DNA, CDR3 protein, J gene, clone size, V gene, D gene. D genes are given only for firm matches. Size values are once, few and many counts, or a class for expanded clones, and some rows have none.

TGTGCCAGCAGCGTCCGGAAGGAGAACACCGGGGAGCTGTTTTTT	CASSVRKENTGELFF	TRBJ2-2	many	TRBV12-3/TRBV12-4	.
TGTGCCATCAGTGACGGGAGACCTAGCACAGATACGCAGTATTTT	CAISDGRPSTDTQYF	TRBJ2-3	many	TRBV10-3	.
TGTGCCAGCAGTAGTAATTACTACAATTCACCCCTCCACTTT	CASSSNYYNSPLHF	TRBJ1-6	few	TRBV2	.
TGTGCCAGCGCCCCTCGACTAGCGGGAGGCACCTACAATGAGCAGTTCTTC	CASAPRLAGGTYNEQFF	TRBJ2-1	few	TRBV2	TRBD2
TGTGCCATCATGGGAAGTTACTCTGGGGCCAACGTCCTGACTTTC	CAIMGSYSGANVLTF	TRBJ2-6	many	TRBV24-1	.
TGCGCCAGCGGCGGCGGGGGGACGTTCCGGGGAGATACGCAGTATTTT	CASGGGGTFRGDTQYF	TRBJ2-3	.	TRBV5-1	TRBD2
TGTGCCAGCAGCTTAGATTCAGGGATCGGCAACTATGGCTACACCTTC	CASSLDSGIGNYGYTF	TRBJ1-2	.	TRBV11-2	.
TGTGCCAGCAGCTTAGACGCAGGGGCCAACGCTAACTATGGCTACACCTTC	CASSLDAGANANYGYTF	TRBJ1-2	many	TRBV7-8	.
TGCGCCAGCAGCAGGGGACTAGCGGGGGAAGAGACCCAGTACTTC	CASSRGLAGEETQYF	TRBJ2-5	.	TRBV5-1	TRBD2
TGTGCCAGCAGTTACAGAGTGGGGGCTGCCTATGGCTACACCTTC	CASSYRVGAAYGYTF	TRBJ1-2	few	TRBV6-5	.
TGCAGCGTTGAAGGGAAAGCGTCGAACATTCAGTACTTC	CSVEGKASNIQYF	TRBJ2-4	.	TRBV29-1	.
TGCAGTGCTAGAGATCTAAGCTATGAGCAGTTCTTC	CSARDLSYEQFF	TRBJ2-1	many	TRBV20-1	.
TGTGCCAGCAAAGGGGCGGGCCTTTATGAGCAGTTCTTC	CASKGAGLYEQFF	TRBJ2-1	many	TRBV27	.
TGTGCCAGCAGTGAACGGCCTAGCGGGGAGACAGATACGCAGTATTTT	CASSERPSGETDTQYF	TRBJ2-3	.	TRBV6-1	TRBD2
TGTGCCAGCGGCGAACAGGGGCGGTGGGAGACCCAGTACTTC	CASGEQGRWETQYF	TRBJ2-5	.	TRBV7-3	TRBD1